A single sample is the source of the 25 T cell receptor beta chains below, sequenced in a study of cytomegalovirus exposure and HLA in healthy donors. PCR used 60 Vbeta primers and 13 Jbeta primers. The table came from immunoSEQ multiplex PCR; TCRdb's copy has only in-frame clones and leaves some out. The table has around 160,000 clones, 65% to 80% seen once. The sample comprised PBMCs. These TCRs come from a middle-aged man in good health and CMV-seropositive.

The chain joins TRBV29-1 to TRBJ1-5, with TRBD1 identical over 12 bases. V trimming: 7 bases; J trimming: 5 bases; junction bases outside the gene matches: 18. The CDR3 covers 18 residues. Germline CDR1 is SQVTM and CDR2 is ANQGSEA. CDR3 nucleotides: TGCAGCGATCTAATGGGGACAGGGGGCGGCAGTCGGCATCAGCCCCAGCATTTT. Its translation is CSDLMGTGGGSRHQPQHF.

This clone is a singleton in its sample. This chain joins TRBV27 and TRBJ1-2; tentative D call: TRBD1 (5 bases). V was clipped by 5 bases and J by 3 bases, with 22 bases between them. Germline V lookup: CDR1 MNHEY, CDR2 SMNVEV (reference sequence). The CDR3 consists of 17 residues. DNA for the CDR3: TGTGCCAGCAGTCGTTTCGGGAGGGGTCGATTCTACTATGGCTACACCTTC. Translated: CASSRFGRGRFYYGYTF.

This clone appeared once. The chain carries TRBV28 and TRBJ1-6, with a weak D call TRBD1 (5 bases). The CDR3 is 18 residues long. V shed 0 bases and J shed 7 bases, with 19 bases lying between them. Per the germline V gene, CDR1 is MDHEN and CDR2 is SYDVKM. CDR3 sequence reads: CASSLWGSAGSGNSPLHF. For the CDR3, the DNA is TGTGCCAGCAGTTTATGGGGGTCAGCAGGGTCCGGGAATTCACCCCTCCACTTT.

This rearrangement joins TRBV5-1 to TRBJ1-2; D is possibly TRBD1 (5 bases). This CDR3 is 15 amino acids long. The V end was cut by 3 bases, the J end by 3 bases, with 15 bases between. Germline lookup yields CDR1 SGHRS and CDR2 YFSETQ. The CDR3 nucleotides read TGCGCCAGCAGCTCGCTGCCGGACACCCACTATGGCTACACCTTC. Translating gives CASSSLPDTHYGYTF.

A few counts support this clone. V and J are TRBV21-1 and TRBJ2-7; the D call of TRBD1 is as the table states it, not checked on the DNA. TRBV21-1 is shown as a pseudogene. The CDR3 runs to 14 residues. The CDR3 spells CASSDRDSSYEQYF. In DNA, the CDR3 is TGTGCCAGCAGCGACCGGGACAGCTCCTACGAGCAGTACTTC.

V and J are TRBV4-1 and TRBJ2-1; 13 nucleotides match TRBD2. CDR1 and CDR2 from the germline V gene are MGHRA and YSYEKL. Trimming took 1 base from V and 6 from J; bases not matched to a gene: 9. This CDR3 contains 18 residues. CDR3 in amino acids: CASSQVDMGLAGINEQFF. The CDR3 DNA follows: TGCGCCAGCAGCCAAGTGGATATGGGACTAGCGGGGATCAATGAGCAGTTCTTC.

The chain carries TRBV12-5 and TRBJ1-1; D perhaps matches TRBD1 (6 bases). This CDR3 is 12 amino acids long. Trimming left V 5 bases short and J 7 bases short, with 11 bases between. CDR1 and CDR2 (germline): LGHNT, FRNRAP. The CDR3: CASGQGHLEAFF. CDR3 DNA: TGTGCTAGTGGTCAGGGACACCTTGAAGCTTTCTTT.

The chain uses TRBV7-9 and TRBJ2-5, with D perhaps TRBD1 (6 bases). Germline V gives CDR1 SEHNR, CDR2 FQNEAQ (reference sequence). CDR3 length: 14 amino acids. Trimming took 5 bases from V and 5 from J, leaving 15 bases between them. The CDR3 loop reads CASSPSGDGETQYF. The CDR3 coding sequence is TGTGCCAGCAGCCCCTCAGGGGATGGCGAGACCCAGTACTTC.

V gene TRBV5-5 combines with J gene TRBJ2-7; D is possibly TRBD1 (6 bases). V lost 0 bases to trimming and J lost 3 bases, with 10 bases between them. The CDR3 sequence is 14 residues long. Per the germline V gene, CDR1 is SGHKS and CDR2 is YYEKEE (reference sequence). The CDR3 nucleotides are TGTGCCAGCAGCTTGGACGGACAGTTCTACGAGCAGTACTTC. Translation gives CASSLDGQFYEQYF.

For the CDR3, the DNA is TGTGCCAGCAGTCCCGGGACTAGCGGGAGTGGGGAGCAGTTCTTC. This translates into CASSPGTSGSGEQFF. The genes are TRBV28 and TRBJ2-1; 14 bases fit TRBD2. Per germline, CDR1 MDHEN and CDR2 SYDVKM. The CDR3 is 15 residues long. J lost 10 bases, V lost 5 bases, and 7 bases had no gene match.

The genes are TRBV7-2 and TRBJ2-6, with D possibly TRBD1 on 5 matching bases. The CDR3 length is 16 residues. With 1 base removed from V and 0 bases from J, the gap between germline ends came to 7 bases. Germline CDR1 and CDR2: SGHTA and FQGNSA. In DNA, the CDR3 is TGTGCCAGCAGCTTAGGGGGCTACTCTGGGGCCAACGTCCTGACTTTC. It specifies CASSLGGYSGANVLTF.

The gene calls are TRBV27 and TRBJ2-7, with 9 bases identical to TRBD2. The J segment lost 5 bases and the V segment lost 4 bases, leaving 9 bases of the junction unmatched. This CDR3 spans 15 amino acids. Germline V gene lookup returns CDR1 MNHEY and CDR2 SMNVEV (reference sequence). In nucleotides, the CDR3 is TGTGCCAGCAGTTACGGACTAGCGAGTTTAAACGAGCAGTACTTC. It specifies CASSYGLASLNEQYF.

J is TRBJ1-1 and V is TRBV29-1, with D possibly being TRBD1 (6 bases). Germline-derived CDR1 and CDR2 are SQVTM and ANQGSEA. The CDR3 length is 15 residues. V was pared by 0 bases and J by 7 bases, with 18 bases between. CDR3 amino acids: CSVEDLSWTENEAFF. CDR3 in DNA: TGCAGCGTTGAAGATCTTAGTTGGACAGAAAATGAAGCTTTCTTT.

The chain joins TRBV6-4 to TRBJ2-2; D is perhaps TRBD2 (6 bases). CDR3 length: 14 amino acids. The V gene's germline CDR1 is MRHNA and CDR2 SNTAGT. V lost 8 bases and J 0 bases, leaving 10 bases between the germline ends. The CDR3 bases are TGTGCCAGCCGAGCGGGTCCGAACACCGGGGAGCTGTTTTTT. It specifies CASRAGPNTGELFF.

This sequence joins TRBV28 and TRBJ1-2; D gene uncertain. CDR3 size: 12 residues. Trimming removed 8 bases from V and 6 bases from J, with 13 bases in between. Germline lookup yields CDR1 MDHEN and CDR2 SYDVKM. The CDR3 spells CASRVGFDGYTF. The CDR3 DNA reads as TGTGCCAGCCGTGTGGGCTTTGATGGCTACACCTTC.

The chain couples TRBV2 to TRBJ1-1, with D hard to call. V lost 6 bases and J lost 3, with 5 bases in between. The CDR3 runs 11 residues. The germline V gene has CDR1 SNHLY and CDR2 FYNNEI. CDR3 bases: TGTGCCAGCAGCTACCACACTGAAGCTTTCTTT. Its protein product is CASSYHTEAFF.

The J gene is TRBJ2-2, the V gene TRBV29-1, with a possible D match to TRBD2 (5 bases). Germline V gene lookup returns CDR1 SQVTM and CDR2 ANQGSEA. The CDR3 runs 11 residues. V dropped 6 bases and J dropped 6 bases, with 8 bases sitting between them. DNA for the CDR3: TGCAGCGTGAGGGAGTCCGGGGAGCTGTTTTTT. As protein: CSVRESGELFF.

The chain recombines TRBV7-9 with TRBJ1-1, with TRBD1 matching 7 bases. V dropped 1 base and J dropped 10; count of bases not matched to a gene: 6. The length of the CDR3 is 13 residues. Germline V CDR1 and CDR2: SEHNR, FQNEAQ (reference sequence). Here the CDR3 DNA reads TGTGCCAGCAGCTTAGTACCCCAGGGGGGAGCTTTCTTT. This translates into CASSLVPQGGAFF.

The CDR3 nucleotides read TGTGCCAGCAGCCCCGGGACTAGCCTACAAGAGACCCAGTACTTC. Amino acid sequence: CASSPGTSLQETQYF. The V call is TRBV7-9, the J call TRBJ2-5; 9 nucleotides match TRBD2. Germline V gene data show CDR1 as SEHNR and CDR2 as FQNEAQ (reference sequence). After removal of 5 bases from V and 2 bases from J, the junction contained 6 bases not matched to a gene. The CDR3 spans 15 residues.

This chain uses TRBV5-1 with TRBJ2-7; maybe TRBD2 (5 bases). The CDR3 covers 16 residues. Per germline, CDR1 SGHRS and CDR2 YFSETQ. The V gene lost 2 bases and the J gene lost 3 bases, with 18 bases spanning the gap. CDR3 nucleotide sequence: TGCGCCAGCAGCTTAGGAGGACTGGGCCCCCTCTACGAGCAGTACTTC. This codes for CASSLGGLGPLYEQYF.

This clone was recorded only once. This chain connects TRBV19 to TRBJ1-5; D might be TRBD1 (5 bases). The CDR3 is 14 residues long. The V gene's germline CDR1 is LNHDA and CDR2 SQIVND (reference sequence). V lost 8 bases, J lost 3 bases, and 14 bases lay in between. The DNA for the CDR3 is TGTGCCAGTTCAGGGCCGAATAACAATCAGCCCCAGCATTTT. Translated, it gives CASSGPNNNQPQHF.

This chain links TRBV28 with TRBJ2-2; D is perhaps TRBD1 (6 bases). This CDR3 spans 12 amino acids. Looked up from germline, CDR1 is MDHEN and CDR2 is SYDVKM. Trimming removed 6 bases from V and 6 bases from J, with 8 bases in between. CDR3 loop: CASSQGSGELFF. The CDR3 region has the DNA TGTGCCAGCAGCCAGGGGTCCGGGGAGCTGTTTTTT. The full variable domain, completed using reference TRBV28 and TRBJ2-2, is DVKVTQSSRYLVKRTGEKVFLECVQDMDHENMFWYRQDPGLGLRLIYFSYDVKMKEKGDIPEGYSVSREKKERFSLILESASTNQTSMYLCASSQGSGELFFGEGSRLTVL.

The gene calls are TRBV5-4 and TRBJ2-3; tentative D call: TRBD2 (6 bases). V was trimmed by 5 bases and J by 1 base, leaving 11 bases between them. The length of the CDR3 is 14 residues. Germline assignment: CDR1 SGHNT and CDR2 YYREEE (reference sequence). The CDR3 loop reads CASSTGGGTDTQYF. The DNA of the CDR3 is TGTGCCAGCAGTACGGGCGGGGGCACAGATACGCAGTATTTT.

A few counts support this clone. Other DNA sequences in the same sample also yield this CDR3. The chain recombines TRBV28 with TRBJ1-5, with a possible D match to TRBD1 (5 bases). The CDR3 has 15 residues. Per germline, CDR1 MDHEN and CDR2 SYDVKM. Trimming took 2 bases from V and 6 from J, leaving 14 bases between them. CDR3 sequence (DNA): TGTGCCAGCAGTTTAGGGCGCGGGGGGGGTCAGCCCCAGCATTTT. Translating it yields CASSLGRGGGQPQHF. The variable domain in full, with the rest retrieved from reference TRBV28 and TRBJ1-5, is DVKVTQSSRYLVKRTGEKVFLECVQDMDHENMFWYRQDPGLGLRLIYFSYDVKMKEKGDIPEGYSVSREKKERFSLILESASTNQTSMYLCASSLGRGGGQPQHFGDGTRLSIL.

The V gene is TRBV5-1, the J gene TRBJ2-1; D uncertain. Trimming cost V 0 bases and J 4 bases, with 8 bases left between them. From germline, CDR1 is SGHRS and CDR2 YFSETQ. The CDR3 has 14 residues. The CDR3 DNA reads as TGCGCCAGCAGCTTGGAAGGAGCATACAATGAGCAGTTCTTC. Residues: CASSLEGAYNEQFF.